The rows below give T cell receptor beta chains drawn from one sample of a study of blood T cell repertoires in COVID-19. The assay was immunoSEQ multiplex PCR, and TCRdb's table has in-frame clones only and misses some. The sample has about 360,000 clones; approximately 86% are singletons. Sample: peripheral blood. These receptors all come from a human donor in a cohort sampled during active COVID-19. Both conserved end residues are part of each CDR3. A D gene is named only where the DNA matches it firmly. A row's size may be missing; if present it is once, few, many or a size class.

j_call | clone_size | v_call | d_call | cdr3_nt | cdr3_aa
TRBJ2-2 | . | TRBV6-5 | . | TGTGCCAGCAGTCCCCAGACAGATAACACCGGGGAGCTGTTTTTT | CASSPQTDNTGELFF
TRBJ1-2 | . | TRBV5-6 | . | TGTGCCAGCAACTCTGCGGGAGGGGCTAGTAGCTATGGCTACACCTTC | CASNSAGGASSYGYTF
TRBJ2-3 | once | TRBV5-1 | . | TGCGCCAGCAGCTTGGAGGGGGTAGATACGCAGTATTTT | CASSLEGVDTQYF
TRBJ1-1 | . | TRBV27 | . | TGTGCCAGCAGTTTCGGGGGGGGGTTATACACTGAAGCTTTCTTT | CASSFGGGLYTEAFF
TRBJ2-5 | . | TRBV5-1 | . | TGCGCCAGCAGCTTAGAGGGAATTGGGGAGACCCAGTACTTC | CASSLEGIGETQYF
TRBJ2-1 | . | TRBV12-3/TRBV12-4 | TRBD2 | TGTGCCAGCAGGCGACTAGCGGAGCAGTTCTTC | CASRRLAEQFF
TRBJ2-2 | once | TRBV9 | . | TGTGCCAGCAGCGACAAGGGGGTATCGAACACCGGGGAGCTGTTTTTT | CASSDKGVSNTGELFF
TRBJ2-3 | . | TRBV4-2 | TRBD1 | TGTGCCAGCAGCCAAGATGGGGACAGGGGAACAGATACGCAGTATTTT | CASSQDGDRGTDTQYF
TRBJ1-3 | . | TRBV10-2 | TRBD1 | TGCGCCAGCATAGCGTTTGGGACAGGGGCTGGAAACACCATATATTTT | CASIAFGTGAGNTIYF
TRBJ1-2 | . | TRBV5-4 | . | TGTGCCAGCAGAATCCGTGGGCCCGGCTCCTATGGCTACACCTTC | CASRIRGPGSYGYTF
TRBJ1-1 | . | TRBV18 | TRBD1 | TGTGCCAGCTCACCTTTACAGGGGGTGAACACTGAAGCTTTCTTT | CASSPLQGVNTEAFF
TRBJ2-7 | . | TRBV28 | TRBD2 | TGTGCCAGCAGTTCCCCTGCCCAGCCGGGACTAGCGGGAGGGGGGGAGGGGCAGTACTTC | CASSSPAQPGLAGGGEGQYF
TRBJ2-5 | . | TRBV6-6 | . | TGTGCCAGCCGGGACATCGAGACCCAGTACTTC | CASRDIETQYF
TRBJ2-1 | . | TRBV19 | TRBD2 | TGTGCCAGTAGTAGTCACCCAAGTGTTAGCGGGAGGGCCGATGAGCAGTTCTTC | CASSSHPSVSGRADEQFF
TRBJ1-1 | . | TRBV5-4 | . | TGTGCCAGCAGCTTTCGGGGGGTCAGCACTGAAGCTTTCTTT | CASSFRGVSTEAFF
TRBJ1-3 | once | TRBV2 | . | TGTGCCAGTAGAGACCTGGGGGGGTCGGGAAACACCATATATTTT | CASRDLGGSGNTIYF
TRBJ2-1 | few | TRBV6-4 | TRBD2 | TGTGCCAGCAGTCGACTAGCGGGAGAAGTCGATGAGCAGTTCTTC | CASSRLAGEVDEQFF
TRBJ2-7 | . | TRBV12-3/TRBV12-4 | . | TGTGCCAGCAGTTTAGTTCCCGGCTACGAGCAGTACTTC | CASSLVPGYEQYF
TRBJ1-3 | . | TRBV5-4 | . | TGTGCCAGCAGCCTGGCTGGACAGTTCTCTGGAAACACCATATATTTT | CASSLAGQFSGNTIYF
TRBJ2-1 | . | TRBV3-1/TRBV3-2 | . | TGTGCCAGCAGCCAACGACACAGGGAGAACAATGAGCAGTTCTTC | CASSQRHRENNEQFF
TRBJ1-3 | . | TRBV3-1/TRBV3-2 | TRBD1 | TGTGCCAGCAGCAAAGGGACAGATGGAAACACCATATATTTT | CASSKGTDGNTIYF
TRBJ2-1 | once | TRBV28 | TRBD2 | TGTGCCAGCAGTTTACCCCTCTCGGCTAGCGGGAGTTACAATGAGCAGTTCTTC | CASSLPLSASGSYNEQFF
TRBJ2-3 | . | TRBV29-1 | TRBD1 | TGCAGCGTTACCGGGACAGGCACAGATACGCAGTATTTT | CSVTGTGTDTQYF
TRBJ2-1 | . | TRBV19 | . | TGTGCCAGTAGTAAGGGCAGGGAAAATGAGCAGTTCTTC | CASSKGRENEQFF
TRBJ2-5 | . | TRBV7-3 | . | TGTGCCAGCAGCCCGAGGGGTGCGGGGCATCAAGAGACCCAGTACTTC | CASSPRGAGHQETQYF
TRBJ1-5 | once | TRBV19 | TRBD1 | TGTGCCAGTAGTATATCGGGACAGAGGAATCAGCCCCAGCATTTT | CASSISGQRNQPQHF
TRBJ2-6 | . | TRBV7-3 | . | TGTGCCAGCAGCTTAAACGCCGCGTCTAGCTCTGGGGCCAACGTCCTGACTTTC | CASSLNAASSSGANVLTF
TRBJ2-7 | . | TRBV29-1 | . | TGCAGCGTTGTAGTTGGGGCAGACGAGCAGTACTTC | CSVVVGADEQYF
TRBJ1-2 | . | TRBV7-3 | TRBD1 | TGTGCCAGCAGCTTATTAGGACAGGGGGCGGGTGGCTACACCTTC | CASSLLGQGAGGYTF
TRBJ1-2 | once | TRBV12-3/TRBV12-4 | TRBD1 | TGTGCCAGCAGTCCCGGACAGGGGTATGGCTACACCTTC | CASSPGQGYGYTF
TRBJ2-3 | . | TRBV5-4 | . | TGTGCCAGCAGCAGGGAACAGGGATTAGATACGCAGTATTTT | CASSREQGLDTQYF
TRBJ2-7 | . | TRBV11-2 | . | TGTGCCAGCAGCTTAGGGCGGATGCAGTACTTC | CASSLGRMQYF
TRBJ2-3 | few | TRBV5-4 | TRBD2 | TGTGCCAGCAGCCCTCAGACTAGCCGCGCGGTAGATACGCAGTATTTT | CASSPQTSRAVDTQYF
TRBJ2-3 | . | TRBV3-1/TRBV3-2 | . | TGTGCCAGCACAGGGGACCTAGATACGCAGTATTTT | CASTGDLDTQYF
TRBJ2-2 | . | TRBV19 | . | TGTGCCAGTAGTATCGGAGGAGGGGAGCTGTTTTTT | CASSIGGGELFF
TRBJ2-7 | . | TRBV10-3 | . | TGTGCCATCAGTGAGGCCAGGGTGATTGTCGACGAGCAGTACTTC | CAISEARVIVDEQYF
TRBJ1-2 | . | TRBV29-1 | . | TGCAGCGTCCAAGGGCAGGGCGGCGATGGCTACACCTTC | CSVQGQGGDGYTF
TRBJ2-7 | . | TRBV6-5 | . | TGTGCCAGCACAGGGTGGTCGGGCGAGCAGTACTTC | CASTGWSGEQYF
TRBJ2-5 | . | TRBV7-2 | . | TGTGCCAGCAGCGCGTCGGAGACCCAGTACTTC | CASSASETQYF
TRBJ1-6 | . | TRBV27 | TRBD1 | TGTGCCAGCAGTTTACACGACAGGGCAAATTCACCCCTCCACTTT | CASSLHDRANSPLHF
TRBJ1-1 | . | TRBV27 | . | TGTGCCAGCAGTTTCAGAAGTATGAACACTGAAGCTTTCTTT | CASSFRSMNTEAFF
TRBJ1-2 | . | TRBV2 | . | TGTGCCAGCAGTATTCTTCGGGCCTCAGATAGCGATGGCTACACCTTC | CASSILRASDSDGYTF
TRBJ2-2 | . | TRBV28 | . | TGTGCCAGCAGCCCTCCTCGTCTTGTGGGGGAGCTGTTTTTT | CASSPPRLVGELFF
TRBJ2-3 | once | TRBV15 | . | TGTGCCACCAGCAGGCGGTCCACCACAGATACGCAGTATTTT | CATSRRSTTDTQYF